Below, 25 T cell receptor beta chains from the same sample are listed, as sequenced in a study of T-cell memory formation after mild COVID-19. TCRdb re-derived calls from the 5' RACE reads in MiXCR, one entry per CDR3 protein. The data show 450,000 to 650,000 distinct CDR3 sequences, roughly 20% seen once. Sequenced input: PBMCs or a T cell subset sorted from them (not recorded which). The receptors here all came from an adult woman who had mild COVID-19 (a few samples of this study predate the infection). Cell type and time point are not known.

The rearrangement joins TRBV6-1 to TRBJ1-5; D is undetermined. CDR3 size: 14 residues. V was shortened by 4 bases and J by 6 bases, with 13 bases between the two germline ends. Germline CDR1 MNHNS, CDR2 SASEGT. The CDR3 DNA is TGTGCCAGCAGTGGACGGGGAGGAACTCAGCCCCAGCATTTT. Translated: CASSGRGGTQPQHF.

The rearrangement links TRBV7-2 to TRBJ1-2; tentative D call: TRBD1 (6 bases). Germline CDR1 is SGHTA and CDR2 is FQGNSA. V was shortened by 5 bases and J by 1 base, with 17 bases between the two germline ends. The CDR3 is 16 amino acids. CDR3 sequence (DNA): TGTGCCAGCAGCCCCCGTTGGAAGGGGGGTAACTATGGCTACACCTTC. Its protein is CASSPRWKGGNYGYTF.

V gene TRBV27 combines with J gene TRBJ1-2; D is possibly TRBD1 (5 bases). Trimming left V 1 base short and J 3 bases short, with 9 bases between. The germline gives CDR1 MNHEY, CDR2 SMNVEV (reference sequence). The CDR3 length is 14 residues. Here the CDR3 reads CASSLFRDDYGYTF. The CDR3 coding sequence is TGTGCCAGCAGTTTATTCCGGGACGACTATGGCTACACCTTC.

The sample holds a few counts of this clonotype. V usage is TRBV10-3 and J usage is TRBJ1-1; the D gene is possibly TRBD1 (6 bases). The V end was cut by 9 bases, the J end by 1 base, with 15 bases between. This CDR3 spans 14 amino acids. The germline V gene encodes CDR1 ENHRY and CDR2 SYGVKD. The chain's CDR3 is CAIGGGSENTEAFF. The CDR3 DNA sequence: TGTGCCATAGGGGGGGGATCGGAGAACACTGAAGCTTTCTTT.

CDR3 loop: CASSPGRLNGYTF. The CDR3, as DNA: TGTGCCAGCAGTCCGGGACGCCTCAACGGCTACACCTTC. The V gene is TRBV27, the J gene TRBJ1-2, with a tentative D call TRBD1 (5 bases). In germline, CDR1 is MNHEY, CDR2 SMNVEV (reference sequence). Deletions cut 5 bases from V and 8 bases from J, with 15 bases between. CDR3 length equals 13 residues.

V usage is TRBV27 and J usage is TRBJ2-7; 7 nucleotides align to TRBD2. The CDR3 loop spans 14 amino acids. J gave up 4 bases and V 10 bases, and 13 bases lay outside the gene matches. Per the germline V gene, CDR1 is MNHEY and CDR2 is SMNVEV (reference sequence). CDR3 region: CATRGGLAEYEQYF. In DNA form, the CDR3 reads TGTGCCACCAGAGGCGGGCTAGCGGAGTACGAGCAGTACTTC.

This clonotype was detected a few times. The chain is built from TRBV5-1 and TRBJ2-1, with D unclear. V was pared by 4 bases and J by 8 bases, with 25 bases between. This CDR3 contains 17 residues. The germline CDR1 and CDR2 sequences are SGHRS and YFSETQ. The CDR3 DNA reads as TGCGCCAGCAGCCCCGAACTTCTAGGGTCCGTCTGGCATGAGCAGTTCTTC. Amino acid sequence: CASSPELLGSVWHEQFF.

This clonotype has ten or more counts. The chain has TRBV7-9 and TRBJ2-7, with D perhaps TRBD2 (5 bases). Germline V gene lookup returns CDR1 SEHNR and CDR2 FQNEAQ (reference sequence). Trimming stripped 4 bases from V and 0 bases from J, with 16 bases between. The CDR3 totals 16 residues. The CDR3 nucleotides are TGTGCCAGCAGCTCGAATATAGCGTCGAGCTCCTACGAGCAGTACTTC. It codes for CASSSNIASSSYEQYF.

The chain is built from TRBV6-5 and TRBJ2-7, with TRBD1 identical over 8 bases. The CDR3 length is 14 residues. The V gene end was trimmed by 0 bases and the J gene end by 6 bases; junction bases not matched to a gene: 4. Germline-derived CDR1 and CDR2 are MNHEY and SVGAGI. The CDR3 spells CASSYSSQGAEQYF. The DNA for the CDR3 is TGTGCCAGCAGTTACTCGAGTCAGGGGGCCGAGCAGTACTTC.

This clonotype was detected only a few times. The chain uses TRBV7-2 and TRBJ1-1; D gene unclear. V shed 5 bases and J shed 4 bases, with 11 bases lying between them. Germline V gene sequence: CDR1 SGHTA, CDR2 FQGNSA. This CDR3 has 13 amino acids. This CDR3 is CASSGRVATEAFF. The CDR3 bases are TGTGCCAGCAGCGGCCGGGTCGCCACTGAAGCTTTCTTT.

This chain uses TRBV29-1 with TRBJ2-7; D is ambiguous. CDR1 is SQVTM and CDR2 is ANQGSEA in the germline V gene. This CDR3 is built from 12 residues. Trimming shortened V by 7 bases and J by 0 bases, and 10 bases separated the two germline ends. The CDR3 here is CSGSTSSYEQYF. CDR3 nucleotides: TGCAGCGGCTCCACGAGCTCCTACGAGCAGTACTTC.

This clonotype was seen more than once but under ten times. V usage is TRBV7-6 and J usage is TRBJ2-1, with TRBD2 matching 11 bases. V shed 3 bases and J 4 bases; nucleotides not matched to a gene: 5. The CDR3 has 16 amino acids. Germline V lookup: CDR1 SGHVS, CDR2 FNYEAQ. CDR3 in DNA: TGTGCCAGCAGCTTGCTAGCGGGAGGCGGATACAATGAGCAGTTCTTC. As protein: CASSLLAGGGYNEQFF.

The chain combines TRBV24-1 with TRBJ2-2; D is undetermined. Per the germline V gene, CDR1 is KGHDR and CDR2 is SFDVKD. The CDR3 contains 17 residues. The germline V and J ends were trimmed by 0 bases and 0 bases, with 10 bases remaining between them. This CDR3 reads CATSDLRIGPNTGELFF. CDR3 nucleotide sequence: TGTGCCACCAGTGATTTGCGTATCGGACCGAACACCGGGGAGCTGTTTTTT.

This clonotype was detected a few times. The genes are TRBV2 and TRBJ2-7; weak D call: TRBD1 (5 bases). Trimming cost V 2 bases and J 5 bases, with 10 bases left between them. This CDR3 is built from 13 residues. Germline V gene lookup returns CDR1 SNHLY and CDR2 FYNNEI. The CDR3 bases are TGTGCCAGCAGTGAATCAAGGGGCGACGAGCAGTACTTC. Its protein product is CASSESRGDEQYF.

V and J are TRBV24-1 and TRBJ2-1; the match to TRBD2 covers 9 bases. V lost 4 bases and J lost 3; bases outside the gene matches: 12. Germline CDR1 reads KGHDR; CDR2 reads SFDVKD. This CDR3 contains 18 residues. The CDR3 DNA is TGTGCCACCAGTGACCGTGGTAGCGGGAGATTTGTCTACAATGAGCAGTTCTTC. This codes for CATSDRGSGRFVYNEQFF.

The rearrangement joins TRBV5-1 to TRBJ2-1; tentatively, D is TRBD1 (5 bases). The V end lost 0 bases, the J end lost 8 bases, and 15 bases lay between the germline ends. Germline CDR1 is SGHRS and CDR2 is YFSETQ. The CDR3 covers 15 residues. CDR3 DNA sequence: TGCGCCAGCAGCTTGGTGTTAAATGGGGCCGATGAGCAGTTCTTC. It is translated as CASSLVLNGADEQFF.

This clonotype was picked up a small number of times. This rearrangement joins TRBV5-1 to TRBJ2-7, with 11 bases identical to TRBD1. Trimming took 4 bases from V and 2 from J; bases not matched to a gene: 5. CDR1 is SGHRS and CDR2 is YFSETQ in the germline V gene. The CDR3 sequence is 15 residues long. The DNA for the CDR3 is TGCGCCAGCAGCCCGGGGACAGGGGGACCCTACGAGCAGTACTTC. This translates into CASSPGTGGPYEQYF.

Many counts were recorded for this clonotype. This rearrangement joins TRBV3-1 to TRBJ2-1; TRBD2 matches 10 bases. This CDR3 is 16 amino acids long. The germline CDR1 and CDR2 sequences are LGHDT and YNNKEL (reference sequence). The V segment lost 1 base and the J segment 3 bases; nucleotides outside the gene matches: 3. The CDR3 sequence: CASSQVSGGVYNEQFF. CDR3 DNA sequence: TGTGCCAGCAGCCAAGTAAGCGGGGGGGTCTACAATGAGCAGTTCTTC.

The table lists this clonotype with many counts. The gene calls are TRBV7-2 and TRBJ1-2; no definite D call. The ends were cut back, 4 bases at V and 0 bases at J, with 15 bases in the middle. Germline CDR1 reads SGHTA; CDR2 reads FQGNSA. This CDR3 region has 16 residues. The CDR3 DNA sequence: TGTGCCAGCAGCTCGGCCATGGGTGGAGCTAACTATGGCTACACCTTC. Translated, it gives CASSSAMGGANYGYTF.

A few counts support this clonotype. The rearrangement joins TRBV4-1 to TRBJ1-1; tentatively, D is TRBD1 (5 bases). V gave up 1 base and J gave up 1 base, with 10 bases separating them. The V gene's germline CDR1 is MGHRA and CDR2 YSYEKL. This CDR3 region has 15 residues. This CDR3 reads CASSQGDRGNTEAFF. CDR3 nucleotides: TGCGCCAGCAGCCAAGGGGACCGGGGGAACACTGAAGCTTTCTTT.

The rearrangement joins TRBV20-1 to TRBJ1-2; no definite D call. Germline V gives CDR1 DFQATT, CDR2 SNEGSKA (reference sequence). The CDR3 consists of 11 residues. Trimming took off 6 bases at V and 1 base at J, with 6 bases between the two ends. The CDR3 loop reads CSANFNYGYTF. CDR3 DNA sequence: TGCAGTGCGAACTTTAACTATGGCTACACCTTC.

The chain is built from TRBV4-1 and TRBJ2-5; TRBD2 is a possible D gene (5 bases). V gave up 6 bases and J gave up 7 bases, with 21 bases separating them. Germline loops: CDR1 MGHRA, CDR2 YSYEKL. The CDR3 sequence is 15 residues long. CDR3 loop: CASRPTFSVPGTQYF. DNA of the CDR3: TGCGCCAGCAGGCCTACCTTTAGCGTGCCAGGGACCCAGTACTTC.

This chain connects TRBV4-1 to TRBJ2-7; weak D call: TRBD2 (5 bases). V lost 0 bases, J lost 2 bases, and 5 bases lay in between. The length of the CDR3 is 13 residues. In germline, CDR1 is MGHRA, CDR2 YSYEKL. The CDR3 spells CASSQELAYEQYF. In nucleotides, the CDR3 is TGCGCCAGCAGCCAAGAACTAGCCTACGAGCAGTACTTC.

This clonotype was detected only a few times. This chain joins TRBV6-5 and TRBJ2-7; D remains unclear. Per germline, CDR1 MNHEY and CDR2 SVGAGI. CDR3 size: 15 residues. V was cut by 6 bases and J by 2 bases, with 17 bases left in between. This CDR3 reads CASSPWVGIAYEQYF. The CDR3 DNA sequence: TGTGCCAGCAGCCCGTGGGTTGGCATAGCCTACGAGCAGTACTTC.

The chain uses TRBV5-1 and TRBJ1-5; 8 positions agree with TRBD1. Germline V gene sequence: CDR1 SGHRS, CDR2 YFSETQ. CDR3 length: 17 amino acids. The ends lost 0 bases at V and 7 bases at J; junction bases unmatched: 12. The CDR3 sequence: CASSLGATDRGGQPQHF. The CDR3 coding sequence is TGCGCCAGCAGCTTGGGTGCAACAGACAGGGGAGGGCAGCCCCAGCATTTT.